This T cell receptor (beta chain) derives from a study of CD8+ T cells in alopecia areata. The overall study: The drug, tofacitinib, lasted 6 to 18 months, followed by 6 months off drug.

Extraction of RNA preceded its reverse transcription into cDNA, which served as the sequencing template. The data were produced by immunoSEQ multiplex PCR, yet TCRdb's version contains in-frame clones alone and is incomplete. The table includes a few hundred thousand clones, about 50% detected once. Overall study findings and caveats: Possibly as an HLA-related effect, TCR sharing across patients appeared less clear than in mice.

Comment on this clone: Its antigen is currently unknown.

The treatment denotes: oral pan-JAK inhibitor, 5-10 mg twice daily. This CDR3 comprises 14 residues. Germline values: CDR1 SGHDT, CDR2 YYEEEE. The J segment lost 3 bases and the V segment lost 4 bases, leaving 4 bases of the junction unmatched. The clonotype originates from a human donor with alopecia areata. The genes are TRBV5-6 and TRBJ2-3; TRBD2 matches 8 bases. Sequences were derived from CD4+ T cells sorted from blood, sampled at week 4, from a patient treated with tofacitinib. The CDR3 protein is CASSVGGGTDTQYF. In DNA form, the CDR3 reads TGTGCCAGCAGCGTGGGCGGGGGGACAGATACGCAGTATTTT.